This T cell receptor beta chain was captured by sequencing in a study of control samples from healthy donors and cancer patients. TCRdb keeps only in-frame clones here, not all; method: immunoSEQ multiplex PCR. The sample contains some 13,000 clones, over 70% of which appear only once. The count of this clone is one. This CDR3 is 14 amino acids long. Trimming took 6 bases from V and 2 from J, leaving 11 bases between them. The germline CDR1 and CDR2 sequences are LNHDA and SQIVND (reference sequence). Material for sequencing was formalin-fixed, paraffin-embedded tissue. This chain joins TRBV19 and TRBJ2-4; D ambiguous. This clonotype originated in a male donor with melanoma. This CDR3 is CASSFGPTKNIQYF. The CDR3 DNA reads TGTGCCAGTAGCTTCGGACCGACCAAAAACATTCAGTACTTC. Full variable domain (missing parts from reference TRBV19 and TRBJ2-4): DGGITQSPKYLFRKEGQNVTLSCEQNLNHDAMYWYRQDPGQGLRLIYYSQIVNDFQKGDIAEGYSVSREKKESFPLTVTSAQKNPTAFYLCASSFGPTKNIQYFGAGTRLSVL.